What follows describes a single T cell receptor beta chain. This entry belongs to a study of T-cell memory formation after mild COVID-19. TCRdb reprocessed the 5' RACE reads with MiXCR, giving one entry per CDR3 protein. Of 92,000 or so distinct CDR3 sequences listed, about an eighth were seen once; the top ten hold 25% to 35%. V was trimmed by 4 bases and J by 0 bases, leaving 15 bases between them. From germline, CDR1 is SGHVS and CDR2 FNYEAQ. The CDR3 has 16 residues. The TCR was taken from an adult woman who had mild COVID-19 (a few samples of this study predate the infection). Cell type and time point are not known. Sequenced: PBMCs or a T cell subset sorted from them (not recorded which). The rearrangement uses TRBV7-6 and TRBJ1-1; unclear D gene. The CDR3 region is CASSSRRTGMNTEAFF. CDR3 nucleotides: TGTGCCAGCAGCTCAAGGCGGACCGGCATGAACACTGAAGCTTTCTTT.